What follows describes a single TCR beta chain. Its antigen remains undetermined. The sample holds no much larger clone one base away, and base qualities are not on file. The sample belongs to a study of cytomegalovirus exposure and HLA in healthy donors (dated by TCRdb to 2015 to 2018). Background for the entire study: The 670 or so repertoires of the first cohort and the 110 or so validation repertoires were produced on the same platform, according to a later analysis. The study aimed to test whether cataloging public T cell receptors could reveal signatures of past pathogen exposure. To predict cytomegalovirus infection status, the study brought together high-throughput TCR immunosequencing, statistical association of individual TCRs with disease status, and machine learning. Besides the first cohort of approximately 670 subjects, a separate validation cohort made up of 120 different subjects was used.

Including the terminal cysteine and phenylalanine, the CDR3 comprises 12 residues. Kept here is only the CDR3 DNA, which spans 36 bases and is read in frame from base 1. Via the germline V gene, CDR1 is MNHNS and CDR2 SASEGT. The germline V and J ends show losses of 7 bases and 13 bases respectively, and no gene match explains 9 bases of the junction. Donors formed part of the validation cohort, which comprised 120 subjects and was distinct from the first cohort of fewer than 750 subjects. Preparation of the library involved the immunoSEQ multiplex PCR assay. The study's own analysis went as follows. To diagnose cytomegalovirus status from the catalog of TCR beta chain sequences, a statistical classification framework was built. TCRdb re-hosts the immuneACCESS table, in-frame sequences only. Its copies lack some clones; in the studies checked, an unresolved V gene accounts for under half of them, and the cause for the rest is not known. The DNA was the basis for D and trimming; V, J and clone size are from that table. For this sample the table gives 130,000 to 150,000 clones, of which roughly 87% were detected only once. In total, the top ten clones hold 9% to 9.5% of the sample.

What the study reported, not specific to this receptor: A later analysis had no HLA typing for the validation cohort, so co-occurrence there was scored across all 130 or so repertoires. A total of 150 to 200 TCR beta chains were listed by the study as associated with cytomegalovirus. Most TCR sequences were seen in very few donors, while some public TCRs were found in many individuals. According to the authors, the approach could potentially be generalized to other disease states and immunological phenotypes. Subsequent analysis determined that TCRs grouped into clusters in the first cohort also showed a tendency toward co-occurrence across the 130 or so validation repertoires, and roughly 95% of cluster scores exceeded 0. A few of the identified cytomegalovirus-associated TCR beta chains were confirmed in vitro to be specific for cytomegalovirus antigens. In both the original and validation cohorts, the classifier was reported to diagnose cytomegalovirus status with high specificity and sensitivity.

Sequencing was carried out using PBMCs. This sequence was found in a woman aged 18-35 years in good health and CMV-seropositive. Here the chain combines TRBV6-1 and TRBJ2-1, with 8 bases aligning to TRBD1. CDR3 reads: CASNFDRGGQFF. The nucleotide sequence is TGTGCCAGCAACTTCGACAGGGGTGGCCAGTTCTTC.